A single sample gave rise to the 14 T cell receptor beta chains below, sequenced in a study of T cell responses to AZD1222 COVID-19 vaccine. Some clones are missing from TCRdb's copy, which holds only in-frame ones; the method was immunoSEQ multiplex PCR. The sample lists some 180,000 clones, 94% seen once, with 1.5% to 2% in the top ten. Sequences were derived from peripheral blood, sampled 28 days after the second AZD1222 dose. The receptors originated from an adult who received the AZD1222 COVID-19 vaccine.

The chain carries TRBV6-4 and TRBJ1-2; 7 nucleotides match TRBD1. The CDR3 has 13 amino acids. Germline lookup yields CDR1 MRHNA and CDR2 SNTAGT. J was trimmed by 13 bases and V by 4 bases; bases with no gene match: 12. The CDR3 loop reads CASSGSRTGTFTF. DNA of the CDR3: TGTGCCAGCAGTGGGTCCCGGACAGGCACCTTCACCTTC.

The gene calls are TRBV28 and TRBJ1-1; D is uncertain. Germline values: CDR1 MDHEN, CDR2 SYDVKM. The length of the CDR3 is 12 residues. The V and J ends lost 7 bases and 4 bases respectively, with 10 bases between them. The CDR3 nucleotides are TGTGCCAGCACCCCTCTTTCCACTGAAGCTTTCTTT. Amino acid sequence: CASTPLSTEAFF.

The genes are TRBV14 and TRBJ1-3; D not certain. Deletions cut 4 bases from V and 4 bases from J, with 8 bases between. The CDR3 has 13 residues. The germline V gene has CDR1 SGHDN and CDR2 FVKESK. The CDR3 protein is CASSLAGGNTIYF. The CDR3, as DNA: TGTGCCAGCAGCCTCGCGGGCGGAAACACCATATATTTT.

The rearrangement joins TRBV7-6 to TRBJ1-3, with 10 nucleotides matching TRBD1. Germline CDR1 reads SGHVS; CDR2 reads FNYEAQ. This CDR3 is 16 amino acids long. The ends lost 6 bases at V and 0 bases at J; junction bases unmatched: 5. The CDR3 here is CASSERTGGSGNTIYF. In nucleotides, the CDR3 is TGTGCCAGCAGTGAAAGGACAGGGGGCTCTGGAAACACCATATATTTT.

The V and J genes are TRBV7-8 and TRBJ1-1; D gene ambiguous. The germline V gene encodes CDR1 SGHVS and CDR2 FQNEAQ. This CDR3 is 17 amino acids long. V shed 2 bases and J shed 4 bases, with 20 bases lying between them. The CDR3 DNA is TGTGCCAGCAGCTTATTTGGGATGTGGAGGTCCTCCACTGAAGCTTTCTTT. Protein sequence: CASSLFGMWRSSTEAFF.

The CDR3 loop is CASSPGLAGRNEQFF. As DNA, the CDR3 is TGTGCCAGCAGCCCGGGACTAGCGGGCCGAAATGAGCAGTTCTTC. The chain carries TRBV5-4 and TRBJ2-1; 12 bases align to TRBD2. The length of the CDR3 is 15 residues. The V segment lost 4 bases and the J segment 7 bases; nucleotides outside the gene matches: 6. CDR1 is SGHNT and CDR2 is YYREEE in the germline V gene (reference sequence).

V is TRBV18 and J is TRBJ1-3; D call uncertain. Germline V CDR1 and CDR2: KGHSH, LQKENI. The CDR3 loop spans 17 amino acids. V gave up 6 bases and J gave up 4 bases, with 22 bases separating them. CDR3 bases: TGTGCCAGCTCCCCCAACCCGACGCGTGGGCTGGGAAACACCATATATTTT. This gives the protein CASSPNPTRGLGNTIYF.

The chain recombines TRBV19 with TRBJ2-6, with 8 bases that match TRBD1. This CDR3 is 16 amino acids long. In germline, CDR1 is LNHDA, CDR2 SQIVND (reference sequence). Germline trimming cut 8 bases from V and 2 bases from J; bases unmatched to any gene: 8. CDR3 in DNA: TGTGCCAGTGAAGGGACAGGACTGACTGGGGCCAACGTCCTGACTTTC. It translates to CASEGTGLTGANVLTF. The full variable domain, completed using reference TRBV19 and TRBJ2-6, is DGGITQSPKYLFRKEGQNVTLSCEQNLNHDAMYWYRQDPGQGLRLIYYSQIVNDFQKGDIAEGYSVSREKKESFPLTVTSAQKNPTAFYLCASEGTGLTGANVLTFGAGSRLTVL.

This clone occurred a few times. The chain is built from TRBV29-1 and TRBJ1-4, with unresolved D. Trimming removed 0 bases from V and 8 bases from J, with 13 bases in between. There are 14 residues in the CDR3. The germline V gene has CDR1 SQVTM and CDR2 ANQGSEA. DNA for the CDR3: TGCAGCGTTGAAGACGGCATCTCGGGCGAAAAACTGTTTTTT. Translation: CSVEDGISGEKLFF.

The chain is built from TRBV6-6 and TRBJ1-2; TRBD1 aligns across 9 bases. This CDR3 contains 18 residues. The junction had 15 bases not matched to a gene; V was cut back by 6 bases and J by 1 base. CDR1 and CDR2 (germline): MNHNY, SVGAGI (reference sequence). CDR3 in amino acids: CASRRGGQGPGFNYGYTF. CDR3 sequence (DNA): TGTGCCAGCAGACGAGGGGGACAGGGCCCGGGGTTTAACTATGGCTACACCTTC.

The J gene is TRBJ1-2, the V gene TRBV4-1; TRBD1 might be the D (6 bases). CDR3 length: 15 amino acids. The V gene's germline CDR1 is MGHRA and CDR2 YSYEKL. Trimming took off 0 bases at V and 4 bases at J, with 12 bases between the two ends. The CDR3 region has the DNA TGCGCCAGCAGCCAAGATGGGGGGCGCGTCTATGGCTACACCTTC. Residues: CASSQDGGRVYGYTF.

The J gene is TRBJ2-5, the V gene TRBV6-6; 7 nucleotides agree with TRBD1. CDR3 size: 15 residues. With 0 bases clipped from V and 1 base from J, the junction kept 2 bases outside the gene matches. Germline assignment: CDR1 MNHNY and CDR2 SVGAGI (reference sequence). The CDR3 sequence is CASSYSRDSQETQYF. In nucleotides, the CDR3 is TGTGCCAGCAGTTACTCTCGGGACAGCCAAGAGACCCAGTACTTC.

The V gene is TRBV6-1, the J gene TRBJ2-2; either TRBD1 or TRBD2 may fit D (5 bases each). The CDR3 covers 13 residues. V gave up 2 bases and J gave up 6 bases, with 7 bases separating them. CDR1 is MNHNS, CDR2 SASEGT, per germline. CDR3 sequence: CASSEQGAGELFF. The CDR3 nucleotides read TGTGCCAGCAGTGAACAGGGAGCCGGGGAGCTGTTTTTT.

CDR3 coding DNA: TGTGCCAGCAGCTTAAGGGGACAGGGGGGCCTTGGGTACAATGAGCAGTTCTTC. The encoded protein is CASSLRGQGGLGYNEQFF. The chain uses TRBV7-2 and TRBJ2-1, with TRBD1 identical over 11 bases. Germline CDR1 is SGHTA and CDR2 is FQGNSA. This CDR3 spans 18 amino acids. J lost 4 bases, V lost 2 bases, and 10 bases had no gene match.